Shown below are 14 T cell receptor beta chains from a single sample sequenced in a study of neurological immune-mediated disorders. TCRdb passed the 5' RACE reads through MiXCR, listing each CDR3 protein once. The profile shows about 59,000 distinct CDR3 sequences, under 4.5% of them singletons. Sequenced input: PBMCs. The receptors were gathered from a woman between 25 and 40 years old with multiple sclerosis.

This clonotype came up many times. It may be a read error: a sequence one base away is much more abundant. The V call is TRBV11-2, the J call TRBJ1-1; perhaps TRBD1 as D (6 bases). The CDR3 spans 13 residues. In germline, CDR1 is SGHAT, CDR2 FQNNGV. V dropped 5 bases and J dropped 9 bases, with 16 bases sitting between them. The CDR3 loop is CASSPRKWGQAFF. CDR3 coding DNA: TGTGCCAGCAGCCCCCGAAAGTGGGGGCAAGCTTTCTTT.

This clonotype has at least ten counts. The chain links TRBV2 to TRBJ2-5; D possibly corresponds to TRBD2 (6 bases). Germline loops: CDR1 SNHLY, CDR2 FYNNEI. Trimming pared 5 bases from V and 4 bases from J, leaving 14 bases between. This CDR3 contains 14 residues. In DNA, the CDR3 is TGTGCCAGCAGTACAGGAGGGGCAGGAGAGACCCAGTACTTC. It codes for CASSTGGAGETQYF.

The table lists this clonotype with a few counts. The chain employs TRBV30 and TRBJ2-6; D remains ambiguous. Germline CDR1 is GTSNPN and CDR2 is SVGIG (reference sequence). V was clipped by 6 bases and J by 1 base, with 10 bases between them. This CDR3 is 14 amino acids long. The CDR3 DNA sequence: TGTGCCTGCCATCCTTTATCTGGGGCCAACGTCCTGACTTTC. It encodes CACHPLSGANVLTF. The complete variable domain, with remaining parts taken from reference TRBV30 and TRBJ2-6, reads SQTIHQWPATLVQPVGSPLSLECTVEGTSNPNLYWYRQAAGRGLQLLFYSVGIGQISSEVPQNLSASRPQDRQFILSSKKLLLSDSGFYLCACHPLSGANVLTFGAGSRLTVL.

The table lists this clonotype with many counts. This chain uses TRBV5-1 with TRBJ1-4; D not resolved. Trimming shortened V by 0 bases and J by 3 bases, and 6 bases separated the two germline ends. The CDR3 contains 14 residues. The germline V gene encodes CDR1 SGHRS and CDR2 YFSETQ. CDR3 nucleotides: TGCGCCAGCAGCTTGGGGGCGGCTAATGAAAAACTGTTTTTT. As protein: CASSLGAANEKLFF.

The sample holds many counts of this clonotype. The chain carries TRBV6-1 and TRBJ1-5, with unresolved D. The CDR3 runs 12 residues. The ends were cut back, 7 bases at V and 7 bases at J, with 11 bases in the middle. The germline gives CDR1 MNHNS, CDR2 SASEGT. In DNA form, the CDR3 reads TGTGCCAGCAATCTGGTTGGCCAGCCCCAGCATTTT. Amino acids: CASNLVGQPQHF.

This clonotype was picked up many times. The V and J genes are TRBV5-1 and TRBJ2-1; 8 nucleotides line up with TRBD1. The CDR3 is made up of 12 amino acids. Germline CDR1 is SGHRS and CDR2 is YFSETQ. V lost 4 bases and J lost 9; bases outside the gene matches: 3. The CDR3 DNA is TGCGCCAGCAGCGGACAGGGAGTTGAGCAGTTCTTC. It translates to CASSGQGVEQFF.

This clonotype was picked up many times. The V call is TRBV5-1, the J call TRBJ2-3; D is perhaps TRBD1 (7 bases). Germline values: CDR1 SGHRS, CDR2 YFSETQ. This CDR3 contains 15 residues. Trimming removed 2 bases from V and 4 bases from J, with 14 bases in between. The CDR3, as DNA: TGCGCCAGCAGCTTTAACAGGGGAGGCCCAGATACGCAGTATTTT. Translated: CASSFNRGGPDTQYF.

Ten or more counts support this clonotype. V gene TRBV24-1 combines with J gene TRBJ2-2; 11 bases are shared with TRBD1. Germline-derived CDR1 and CDR2 are KGHDR and SFDVKD. After removal of 3 bases from V and 4 bases from J, the junction contained 3 bases not matched to a gene. This CDR3 is 16 amino acids long. The CDR3 nucleotides read TGTGCCACCAGTGATCGGACAGGGGGCATCACCGGGGAGCTGTTTTTT. It encodes CATSDRTGGITGELFF.

There are many counts of this clonotype. The chain joins TRBV9 to TRBJ2-7, with D possibly being TRBD1 (5 bases). There are 14 residues in the CDR3. V was cut by 0 bases and J by 1 base, with 8 bases left in between. CDR1 and CDR2 (germline): SGDLS, YYNGEE. The CDR3 DNA is TGTGCCAGCAGCGTAGGAGACAGATCCTACGAGCAGTACTTC. It translates to CASSVGDRSYEQYF.

This clonotype appeared a few times. V is TRBV19 and J is TRBJ1-1; possible D gene TRBD1, 5 bases. In germline, CDR1 is LNHDA, CDR2 SQIVND (reference sequence). The CDR3 length is 13 residues. The V gene lost 5 bases and the J gene lost 1 base, with 8 bases spanning the gap. The CDR3 loop is CASSFDRNTEAFF. CDR3 sequence (DNA): TGTGCCAGTAGTTTCGACAGGAACACTGAAGCTTTCTTT.

This clonotype was seen at least ten times. The chain employs TRBV6-4 and TRBJ2-5; TRBD1 matches 10 bases. V dropped 3 bases and J dropped 5; count of bases not matched to a gene: 9. Germline loops: CDR1 MRHNA, CDR2 SNTAGT. This CDR3 has 16 amino acids. CDR3 amino acids: CASSEATGGLWETQYF. DNA of the CDR3: TGTGCCAGCAGTGAGGCGACAGGGGGCTTGTGGGAGACCCAGTACTTC.

Many counts were recorded for this clonotype. The chain links TRBV10-3 to TRBJ2-7; a weak D match, TRBD1 (6 bases). V lost 4 bases, J lost 4 bases, and 17 bases lay in between. Germline V gene sequence: CDR1 ENHRY, CDR2 SYGVKD. The CDR3 runs 15 residues. In nucleotides, the CDR3 is TGTGCCATCAGTGTATCTGGCGGACAGCAATACGAGCAGTACTTC. Encoded protein: CAISVSGGQQYEQYF.

This clonotype showed up many times. The chain uses TRBV5-1 and TRBJ2-7; D may match TRBD1 or TRBD2 (6 bases each). The CDR3 runs 11 residues. Germline loops: CDR1 SGHRS, CDR2 YFSETQ. Trimming stripped 4 bases from V and 7 bases from J, with 9 bases between. CDR3 protein: CASSLGGEQYF. The DNA for the CDR3 is TGCGCCAGCAGCCTAGGGGGGGAGCAGTACTTC.

This clonotype showed up just a few times. The chain joins TRBV7-9 to TRBJ2-5; a possible D gene is TRBD2 (6 bases). CDR1 and CDR2 from the germline V gene are SEHNR and FQNEAQ (reference sequence). The CDR3 has 14 residues. V lost 6 bases and J lost 2, with 13 bases in between. The CDR3 here is CASSRSGSQETQYF. Here the CDR3 DNA reads TGTGCCAGCAGTCGTAGCGGAAGTCAAGAGACCCAGTACTTC.